The 9 T cell receptor beta chains in this list originate from one sample, sequenced in a study of T-cell reconstitution after alpha-beta-depleted transplantation in children. Unique molecular identifiers featured in how the TCRbeta library was prepared. TCRdb reprocessed the PCR reads with MiXCR, giving one entry per CDR3 protein. This sample has 150,000 to 250,000 distinct CDR3 sequences, with 5.5% to 7% found just once. The material was PBMCs, obtained before TCRalphabeta/CD19-depleted stem cell transplant. The receptors stem from a girl in the first two years of life with combined immunodeficiency, due to receive a stem cell transplant.

There are a few counts of this clonotype. The V and J genes are TRBV20-1 and TRBJ2-2, with D tentatively TRBD1 or TRBD2 (7 bases each). Deletions cut 6 bases from V and 5 bases from J, with 16 bases between. Germline loops: CDR1 DFQATT, CDR2 SNEGSKA (reference sequence). The CDR3 sequence is 14 residues long. CDR3 bases: TGCAGTGCAACGACAGGGAGGGGGACCGGGGAGCTGTTTTTT. This gives the protein CSATTGRGTGELFF.

This clonotype was observed at least ten times. The gene calls are TRBV28 and TRBJ2-1; D remains unclear. The CDR3 extends over 13 amino acids. Germline-derived CDR1 and CDR2 are MDHEN and SYDVKM. The ends were cut back, 6 bases at V and 4 bases at J, with 10 bases in the middle. CDR3 coding DNA: TGTGCCAGCAGCTTTCGCCGTTACAATGAGCAGTTCTTC. Its translation is CASSFRRYNEQFF.

This clonotype was detected many times. V is TRBV10-3 and J is TRBJ1-1; 9 bases align to TRBD1. From germline, CDR1 is ENHRY and CDR2 SYGVKD. V trimming: 7 bases; J trimming: 3 bases; junction bases outside the gene matches: 21. The CDR3 runs to 19 residues. CDR3 sequence reads: CAITRSSGTGSIGDTEAFF. CDR3 nucleotides: TGTGCCATCACCCGTAGTTCCGGGACAGGGTCGATCGGGGACACTGAAGCTTTCTTT.

This clonotype was seen many times. The rearrangement uses TRBV20-1 and TRBJ2-2, with D tentatively TRBD1 (5 bases). The CDR3 length is 12 residues. V was shortened by 5 bases and J by 8 bases, with 12 bases between the two germline ends. Germline loops: CDR1 DFQATT, CDR2 SNEGSKA (reference sequence). CDR3 sequence reads: CSAPQGGGELFF. The CDR3 coding sequence is TGCAGTGCTCCCCAGGGCGGAGGGGAGCTGTTTTTT.

This clonotype was seen ten or more times. The V and J genes are TRBV7-9 and TRBJ2-7, with D unresolved. V dropped 3 bases and J dropped 3 bases, with 9 bases sitting between them. Germline CDR1 and CDR2: SEHNR and FQNEAQ (reference sequence). The CDR3 totals 13 residues. The CDR3 coding sequence is TGTGCCAGCAGCTTGGGCTTCGTCTACGAGCAGTACTTC. Protein: CASSLGFVYEQYF.

The sample holds many counts of this clonotype. V usage is TRBV12-3 or TRBV12-4 and J usage is TRBJ1-5, with D perhaps TRBD1 (6 bases). The CDR3 covers 13 residues. The V gene lost 6 bases and the J gene lost 5 bases, with 11 bases spanning the gap. In DNA, the CDR3 is TGTGCCAGCAGCCCCCCAGGGGATCAGCCCCAGCATTTT. It specifies CASSPPGDQPQHF.

The V gene is TRBV7-2, the J gene TRBJ2-5; tentative D call: TRBD1 (5 bases). Trimming took off 5 bases at V and 2 bases at J, with 15 bases between the two ends. CDR1 and CDR2 from the germline V gene are SGHTA and FQGNSA. The CDR3 is made up of 15 amino acids. Written as DNA, the CDR3 is TGTGCCAGCAGCCCCCGGCAGGGAAGGCAAGAGACCCAGTACTTC. This translates into CASSPRQGRQETQYF.

The table lists this clonotype with many counts. The chain recombines TRBV4-2 with TRBJ2-1; 8 bases agree with TRBD2. In germline, CDR1 is LGHNA, CDR2 YNFKEQ. This CDR3 contains 16 residues. With V trimmed by 3 bases and J by 6 bases, 10 bases remained unmatched. The CDR3 DNA sequence: TGTGCCAGCAGCCATACCGGGACTAGTCCTTTCAATGAGCAGTTCTTC. Translation gives CASSHTGTSPFNEQFF.

This clonotype was observed a few times. This chain connects TRBV29-1 to TRBJ2-7; D possibly corresponds to TRBD1 (6 bases). Trimming pared 5 bases from V and 6 bases from J, leaving 11 bases between. The CDR3 totals 11 residues. Germline V lookup: CDR1 SQVTM, CDR2 ANQGSEA. CDR3 nucleotides: TGCAGCGTTTCACAGGGTCCCGAGCAGTACTTC. It codes for CSVSQGPEQYF.